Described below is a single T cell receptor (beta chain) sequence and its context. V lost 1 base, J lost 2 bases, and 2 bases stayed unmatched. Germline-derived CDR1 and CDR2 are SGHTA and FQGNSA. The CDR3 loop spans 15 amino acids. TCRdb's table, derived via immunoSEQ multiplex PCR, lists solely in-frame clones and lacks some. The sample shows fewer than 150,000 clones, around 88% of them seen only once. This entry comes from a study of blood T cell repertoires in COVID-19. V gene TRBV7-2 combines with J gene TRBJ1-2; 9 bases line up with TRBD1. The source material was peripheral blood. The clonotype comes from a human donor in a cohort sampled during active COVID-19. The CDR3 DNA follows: TGTGCCAGCAGCTTAGTCGGGACAGGGAACTATGGCTACACCTTC. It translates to CASSLVGTGNYGYTF.